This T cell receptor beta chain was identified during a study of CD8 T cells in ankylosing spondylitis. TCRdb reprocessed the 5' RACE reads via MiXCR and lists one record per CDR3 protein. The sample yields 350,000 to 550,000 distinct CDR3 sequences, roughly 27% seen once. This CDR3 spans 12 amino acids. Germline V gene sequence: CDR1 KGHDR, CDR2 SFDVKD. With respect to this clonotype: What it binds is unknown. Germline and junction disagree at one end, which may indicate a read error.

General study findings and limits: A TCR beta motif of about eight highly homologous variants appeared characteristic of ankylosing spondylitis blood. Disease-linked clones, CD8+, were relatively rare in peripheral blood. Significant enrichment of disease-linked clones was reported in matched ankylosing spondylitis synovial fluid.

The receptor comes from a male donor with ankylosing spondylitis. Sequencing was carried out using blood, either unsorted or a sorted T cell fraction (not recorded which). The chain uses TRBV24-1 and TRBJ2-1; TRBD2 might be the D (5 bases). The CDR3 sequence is CATSDSLEKLLF. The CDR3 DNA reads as TGTGCCACCAGTGATTCACTAGAAAAACTCTTATTC.